The T cell receptor beta chain described here comes from a study of T cells in Graves' hyperthyroidism and ophthalmopathy. This clonotype was detected many times. V lost 0 bases, J lost 8 bases, and 14 bases lay in between. Germline CDR1 and CDR2: SGHVS and FQNEAQ. This CDR3 has 15 residues. RNA transcripts served as the template for amplifying TCR beta CDR3 regions. During a first-round RT-PCR of the TCR CDR3, the HTBI primer set was used. TCRdb re-called the multiplex PCR reads through MiXCR, storing one row per CDR3 protein. The sample carries 650,000 to 850,000 distinct CDR3 sequences, around 20% recorded once.

Specimen: blood. V and J are TRBV7-8 and TRBJ1-5; D gene unclear. This TCR derives from a woman in her 50s with Graves' hyperthyroidism that later progressed to Graves' ophthalmopathy. The DNA of the CDR3 is TGTGCCAGCAGCTTAGCGGGCAGTAGGTTAGAGCCCCAGCATTTT. Amino acid sequence: CASSLAGSRLEPQHF. The variable domain in full, with the rest retrieved from reference TRBV7-8 and TRBJ1-5, is GAGVSQSPRYKVAKRGQDVALRCDPISGHVSLFWYQQALGQGPEFLTYFQNEAQLDKSGLPSDRFFAERPEGSVSTLKIQRTQQEDSAVYLCASSLAGSRLEPQHFGDGTRLSIL.